This T cell receptor beta chain derives from a study of blood T cell repertoires in COVID-19. In the study's own analysis: Reference gene primer amplification in the assay estimated nucleated cell counts. Data came from immunoSEQ multiplex PCR; TCRdb stores just in-frame clones and leaves some out. That table is the source of V, J and clone size, and D and trimming were worked out from the DNA. Of approximately 190,000 clones listed, roughly 84% are singletons. CDR3 length: 15 amino acids. The germline V gene has CDR1 SEHNR and CDR2 FQNEAQ (reference sequence). Trimming stripped 5 bases from V and 8 bases from J, with 19 bases between. Someone with COVID-19 had been met by exposed participants within 2 weeks before study entry.

What was sequenced was PBMCs or T cells enriched from blood (not recorded which). The chain joins TRBV7-9 to TRBJ2-1; tentative D call: TRBD2 (7 bases). This clonotype originated in a young woman who had been exposed to COVID-19. In DNA form, the CDR3 reads TGTGCCAGCAGCCCGAGAGGGGGGGCCTGGTATGAGCAGTTCTTC. The encoded protein is CASSPRGGAWYEQFF.